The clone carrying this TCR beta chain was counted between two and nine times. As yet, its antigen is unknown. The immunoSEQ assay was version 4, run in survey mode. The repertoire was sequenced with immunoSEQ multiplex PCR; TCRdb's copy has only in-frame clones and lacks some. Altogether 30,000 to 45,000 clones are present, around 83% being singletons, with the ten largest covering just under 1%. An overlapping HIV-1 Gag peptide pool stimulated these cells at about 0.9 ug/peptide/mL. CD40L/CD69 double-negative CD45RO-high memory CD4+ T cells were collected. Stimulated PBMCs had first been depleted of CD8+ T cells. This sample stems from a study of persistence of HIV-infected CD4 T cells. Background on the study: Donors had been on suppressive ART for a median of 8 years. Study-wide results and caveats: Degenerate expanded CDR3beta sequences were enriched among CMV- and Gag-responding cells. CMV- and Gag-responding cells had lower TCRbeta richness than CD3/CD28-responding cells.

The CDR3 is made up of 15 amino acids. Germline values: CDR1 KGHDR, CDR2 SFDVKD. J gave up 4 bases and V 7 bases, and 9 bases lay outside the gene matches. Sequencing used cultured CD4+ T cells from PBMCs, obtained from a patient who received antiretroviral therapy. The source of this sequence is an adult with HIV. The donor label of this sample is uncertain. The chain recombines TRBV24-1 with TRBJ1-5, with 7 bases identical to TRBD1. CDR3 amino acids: CATSPSTGMNQPQHF. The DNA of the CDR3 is TGTGCCACCAGCCCGTCGACAGGGATGAATCAGCCCCAGCATTTT.